This T cell receptor (beta chain) originates from a study of blood T cells in healthy people across ages. Broader study findings: Comparison with aged donors showed that long-lived donors had more naive CD4+ cells and higher diversity.

PCR was performed a second time for roughly 6 to 12 cycles using a sample-barcoded 5' primer and a J-beta primer mix. MiXCR, applied by TCRdb to the 5' RACE reads, yields one record per CDR3 protein. The sample holds under 800,000 distinct CDR3 sequences, roughly 44% seen once. This clonotype has just a few counts. The antigen is undetermined. Trimming pared 4 bases from V and 1 base from J, leaving 10 bases between. Germline CDR1 LGHDT, CDR2 YNNKEL (reference sequence). This CDR3 spans 14 amino acids. This receptor was obtained from a woman aged 60-70 years in good health. The chain joins TRBV3-1 to TRBJ1-2, with D possibly being TRBD1 (6 bases). Material for sequencing was blood. DNA for the CDR3: TGTGCCAGCAGCCCGAACAGGGATAACTATGGCTACACCTTC. It is translated as CASSPNRDNYGYTF. Based on the CDR3 plus reference TRBV3-1 and TRBJ1-2, the full variable domain is DTAVSQTPKYLVTQMGNDKSIKCEQNLGHDTMYWYKQDSKKFLKIMFSYNNKELIINETVPNRFSPKSPDKAHLNLHINSLELGDSAVYFCASSPNRDNYGYTFGSGTRLTVV.